This TCR beta chain was profiled in a study of shared clonotypes between healthy human individuals. About the study: Per donor, three plates held CD4 naive cells, three held CD4 memory, two held CD8 naive and one held CD8 memory. Whole-study findings and limits: Naive subsets, compared against memory subsets, generally had larger estimated richness values. All-four-donor shared clonotypes had higher generation probabilities than non-shared clonotypes did.

TCRdb's table, derived via immunoSEQ multiplex PCR, lists solely in-frame clones and lacks some. The table includes some 1,600,000 clones, around 98% detected once. A remark on this clone: Its specificity is not known. In the same sample, other DNA sequences code for this CDR3.

The V and J ends lost 4 bases and 3 bases respectively, with 4 bases between them. In germline, CDR1 is SGHRS, CDR2 YFSETQ. This CDR3 comprises 11 residues. The TCR was taken from a man aged 30-40 years in good health. The chain uses TRBV5-1 and TRBJ2-5, with D hard to call. Source material: naive CD4+ T cells sorted from blood. Subset noted: CD45RA+ positively selected. This chain's CDR3 is CASSRKETQYF. CDR3 in DNA: TGCGCCAGCAGCCGTAAAGAGACCCAGTACTTC.